This TCR beta chain was sequenced in a study of PD-L1 blockade in urothelial cancer. Study summary: Across blood samples, T cells had a median count of approximately 130,000.

Measured with immunoSEQ multiplex PCR; TCRdb has only the in-frame clones, and not every one. The sample records just over 50,000 clones, approximately 83% being singletons. V dropped 6 bases and J dropped 0 bases, with 8 bases sitting between them. This CDR3 comprises 13 residues. Germline V gene sequence: CDR1 SGHTA, CDR2 FQGNSA. Specimen: PBMCs, collected around atezolizumab (anti-PD-L1) treatment. The chain links TRBV7-2 to TRBJ1-1; no reliable D call. The clonotype comes from a man in his 60s with urothelial cancer. CDR3 in amino acids: CASSIHVNTEAFF. The CDR3 region has the DNA TGTGCCAGCAGTATACATGTGAACACTGAAGCTTTCTTT.